The clone carrying this TCR beta chain has a handful of counts. Its antigen remains unknown. This specimen comes from a study of beta chain features in type 1 diabetes. Across the study: The patient and healthy donor groups were comparable for age, gender and cell yields. Study findings and constraints: The VDJ junctions of type 1 diabetes patients carried fewer insertions and more deletions. Shortening that was moderate but significant affected the TCRB CDR3s of Type 1 diabetes patients in all four CD4+ subsets.

Trimming stripped 6 bases from V and 5 bases from J, with 13 bases between. The CDR3 is 13 residues long. CDR1 SGHTA and CDR2 FQGNSA come from the germline V gene. As every portion of the isolated RNA was reverse transcribed, the sequencing read expressed TCRB transcripts. The method was immunoSEQ multiplex PCR; TCRdb's version includes in-frame clones alone and lacks a portion of them. The sample yields a few hundred thousand clones, roughly 12% seen once. This clonotype was sampled from a woman under 30 with type 1 diabetes. V and J are TRBV7-2 and TRBJ2-5; maybe TRBD1 (6 bases). The specimen sequenced was naive CD4+ T cells from blood. The CDR3 here is CASRDSGVETQYF. CDR3 bases: TGTGCCAGCAGGGACTCAGGGGTGGAGACCCAGTACTTC.